Listed below are T cell receptor beta chains from one sample, sequenced in a study of T cells in Graves' hyperthyroidism and ophthalmopathy. TCRdb itself ran the multiplex PCR reads through MiXCR, one entry per CDR3 protein. The table lists fewer than 650,000 distinct CDR3 sequences, about 14% of them singletons. Sequenced: blood. These receptors were collected from a woman between 40 and 50 years old with Graves' hyperthyroidism. The CDR3 runs from the conserved cysteine through the conserved F or W. A D gene is named only where the DNA matches it firmly.

v_call,j_call,d_call,cdr3_aa
TRBV11-2,TRBJ1-4,-,CASSLNPTPEKLFF
TRBV5-1,TRBJ2-7,-,CASSSSNWQNFIYEQYF
TRBV6-1,TRBJ2-5,-,CASTPNAGPQETQYF
TRBV28,TRBJ2-4,-,CASRFPGGFNIQYF
TRBV28,TRBJ2-7,TRBD2,CASSPGLAVGEQYF
TRBV5-1,TRBJ2-1,TRBD2,CASSLLETGGSYNEQFF
TRBV24-1,TRBJ2-3,TRBD1,CATSDGQVSTDTQYF
TRBV28,TRBJ2-7,-,CASSPNIHRGPIYEQYF
TRBV4-1,TRBJ2-1,TRBD2,CASSQIAGESYNEQFF
TRBV6-1,TRBJ1-2,-,CASSEVRVNYGYTF
TRBV7-9,TRBJ2-2,TRBD1,CASSSQLQGVNTGELFF
TRBV6-1,TRBJ2-2,-,CASSEEGAGELFF
TRBV6-5,TRBJ1-2,-,CASSYSRGGYGYTF
TRBV5-1,TRBJ1-1,-,CASSLVTGTDMNTEAFF
TRBV28,TRBJ2-7,-,CASSPGSKGSYEQYF
TRBV28,TRBJ1-6,-,CATKGGAKGNSPLHF
TRBV27,TRBJ1-2,-,CASSFRGSGGDYGYTF
TRBV30,TRBJ2-1,TRBD2,CAWSAGSGGYNEQFF
TRBV6-5,TRBJ2-5,-,CASSYRWEETQYF
TRBV6-2/TRBV6-3,TRBJ1-1,-,CASSAGIGLNTEAFF
TRBV12-3/TRBV12-4,TRBJ2-6,-,CASSMASGANVLTF
TRBV20-1,TRBJ2-3,-,CSASSSAGRLDTQYF
TRBV20-1,TRBJ2-6,-,CSARDLGYSGANVLTF
TRBV20-1,TRBJ2-7,TRBD2,CSARLLPGLAGYEQYF
TRBV6-6,TRBJ2-7,TRBD1,CASSYFGTGKEYEQYF
TRBV7-8,TRBJ2-7,TRBD1,CASSRRQKSGTGTYKQYF
TRBV15,TRBJ1-3,-,CATSPQEVSGNTIYF
TRBV7-2,TRBJ2-5,-,CASSPSLARETQYF
TRBV29-1,TRBJ2-1,TRBD2,CSVGGLAGVSYNEQFF
TRBV3-1,TRBJ2-7,-,CASSVMQGAYEQYF
TRBV4-2,TRBJ2-7,-,CASSQDGARKDEQYF
TRBV20-1,TRBJ2-3,-,CSATGQISTDTQYF